This T cell receptor beta chain was identified during a study of blood T cell repertoires in COVID-19 (dated by TCRdb to between 2020 and 2021). Turning to the overall study: The collaborator samples originated in the United States, Italy and Spain and spanned the acute and convalescent phases of COVID-19. Where available, HLA class I and class II types were obtained from metadata supplied by the sample provider rather than from assay-based typing. The repertoires were made available in a free public database intended to serve as a resource for research on the immune response to SARS-CoV-2. A de-identified subject ID, COVID-19 status, age in years and sex were almost always included in the sample metadata. The material from the prospective study consisted of cDNA or gDNA derived from T cells, B-cell-depleted T cells, or PBMCs. Samples came from the ongoing ImmuneRACE study (first 160 participants) plus 1,254 subjects from 6 global collaborators. Subjects who had been exposed to COVID-19, were actively infected with it, or had recovered from it provided the deeply sampled blood TCRbeta repertoires that made up the dataset.

Collaborating institutions collected whole blood in K2EDTA tubes following their own protocols. For TCRbeta analysis, collaborators shipped samples as frozen whole blood, isolated PBMCs, or DNA extracted from either of those sample types. TCRbeta CDR3 regions were amplified from genomic DNA by means of the immunoSEQ Assay, a bias-controlled multiplex PCR. Processing in the source paper ran as follows. The number of nucleated cells in each sample was estimated by amplification of reference gene primers within the assay. To quantify the absolute abundance of each unique TCRbeta CDR3 rearrangement, sequence reads were collapsed and filtered. For each sample, productive Simpson clonality was calculated by taking the square root of Simpson's diversity index across productive rearrangements. TCRdb took over this immuneACCESS table, retaining in-frame rearrangements with V and J assigned. Such tables are incomplete; in checked studies, under half of the missing clones stem from an unresolved V gene, and the remainder is unexplained. V, J and clone size are taken as reported in that table, and D and trimming were inferred from the DNA itself. A total of approximately 120,000 clones appear in this sample, over 80% of them only once. Together, the top ten hold about an eighth of the sample.

The CDR3 holds 13 amino acids from the cysteine to the phenylalanine. Of all the DNA, just the CDR3 is kept, 39 bases in frame from base 1. Via the germline V gene (reference sequence), CDR1 is SEHNR and CDR2 FQNEAQ. Trimming costs V 5 bases and J 5 bases, and their ends lie 10 bases apart. Results and caveats for the whole study, not just this receptor: Clinical and demographic metadata were provided uncurated, with the amount varying by source and participant.

Notes on this clone: The antigen this receptor binds is unknown. No qualities accompany the bases; no much larger clone lies one base away.

The TCR comes from a man in his fifties or sixties with acute or convalescent COVID-19. Sequencing input: peripheral blood. The chain couples TRBV7-9 to TRBJ2-1, with no D gene named confidently. DNA sequence: TGTGCCAGCAGCGGTACAGTCAACAATGAGCAGTTCTTC. It encodes CASSGTVNNEQFF.